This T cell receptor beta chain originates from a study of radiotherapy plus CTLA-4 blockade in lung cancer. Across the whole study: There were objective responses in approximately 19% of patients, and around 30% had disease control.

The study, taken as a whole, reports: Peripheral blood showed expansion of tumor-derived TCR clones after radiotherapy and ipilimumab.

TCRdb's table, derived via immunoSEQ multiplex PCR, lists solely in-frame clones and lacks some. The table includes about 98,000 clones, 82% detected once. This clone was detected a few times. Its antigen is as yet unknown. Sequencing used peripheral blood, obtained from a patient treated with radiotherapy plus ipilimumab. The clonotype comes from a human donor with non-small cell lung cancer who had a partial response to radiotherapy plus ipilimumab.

The CDR3 region is CASSQDGASDYEQYF. In DNA form, the CDR3 reads TGCGCCAGCAGCCAAGATGGGGCTAGCGACTACGAGCAGTACTTC. The rearrangement uses TRBV5-1 and TRBJ2-7, with D possibly matching TRBD2 (6 bases). Trimming shortened V by 4 bases and J by 3 bases, and 17 bases separated the two germline ends. The V gene's germline CDR1 is SGHRS and CDR2 YFSETQ. There are 15 residues in the CDR3.